The rows below give T cell receptor beta chains drawn from one sample of a study of T cell responses to AZD1222 COVID-19 vaccine. The data were produced by immunoSEQ multiplex PCR, yet TCRdb's version contains in-frame clones alone and is incomplete. The profile shows some 100,000 clones, roughly nine tenths of them singletons. The specimen comprised peripheral blood, sampled on day 0 of AZD1222 vaccination. These receptor sequences come from an adult in good health. Each CDR3 is given with its conserved first and last residue. A D gene is named only where the DNA matches it firmly. Not every row has a clone size; where given, it reads once, few, many or a size class.

d_gene: TRBD2
j_gene: TRBJ2-1
v_gene: TRBV10-1
abundance: .
CDR3aa: CASSATGTSHGGFF
CDR3nt: TGCGCCAGCAGTGCGACCGGGACTAGTCACGGGGGATTCTTC

d_gene: TRBD2
j_gene: TRBJ2-1
v_gene: TRBV5-5
abundance: .
CDR3aa: CASSQGLAIYNEQFF
CDR3nt: TGTGCCAGCAGCCAGGGACTAGCGATTTACAATGAGCAGTTCTTC

d_gene: .
j_gene: TRBJ1-2
v_gene: TRBV30
abundance: .
CDR3aa: CAWSARRATTSGYTF
CDR3nt: TGTGCCTGGAGTGCACGCCGTGCCACAACTAGTGGCTACACCTTC

d_gene: .
j_gene: TRBJ1-1
v_gene: TRBV5-4
abundance: .
CDR3aa: CASSLVGAPNTEAFF
CDR3nt: TGTGCCAGCAGCTTGGTGGGGGCCCCAAACACTGAAGCTTTCTTT

d_gene: TRBD1
j_gene: TRBJ1-5
v_gene: TRBV19
abundance: .
CDR3aa: CASTLGTGLQQPQHF
CDR3nt: TGTGCCAGTACCCTAGGGACAGGGCTTCAACAGCCCCAGCATTTT

d_gene: TRBD1
j_gene: TRBJ1-5
v_gene: TRBV6-2/TRBV6-3
abundance: .
CDR3aa: CASSYAETGNQPQHF
CDR3nt: TGTGCCAGCAGTTACGCCGAGACAGGGAATCAGCCCCAGCATTTT

d_gene: .
j_gene: TRBJ1-6
v_gene: TRBV11-2
abundance: .
CDR3aa: CASSPGIGNSPLHF
CDR3nt: TGTGCCAGCAGCCCCGGGATAGGAAATTCACCCCTCCACTTT

d_gene: .
j_gene: TRBJ2-3
v_gene: TRBV5-1
abundance: .
CDR3aa: CASSPGVSTDTQYF
CDR3nt: TGCGCCAGCAGCCCGGGAGTGAGCACAGATACGCAGTATTTT

d_gene: .
j_gene: TRBJ1-1
v_gene: TRBV29-1
abundance: .
CDR3aa: CSVEGTNTEAFF
CDR3nt: TGCAGCGTTGAAGGGACCAACACTGAAGCTTTCTTT

d_gene: .
j_gene: TRBJ1-1
v_gene: TRBV19
abundance: .
CDR3aa: CASSIDPFRITEAFF
CDR3nt: TGTGCCAGTAGTATCGACCCGTTCCGTATTACTGAAGCTTTCTTT

d_gene: TRBD2
j_gene: TRBJ2-2
v_gene: TRBV5-4
abundance: few
CDR3aa: CASSPSGLAGAGELFF
CDR3nt: TGTGCCAGCAGCCCCTCTGGACTAGCGGGGGCCGGGGAGCTGTTTTTT

d_gene: .
j_gene: TRBJ2-1
v_gene: TRBV5-4
abundance: .
CDR3aa: CASSLWFGEQFF
CDR3nt: TGTGCCAGCAGCTTGTGGTTCGGTGAGCAGTTCTTC

d_gene: .
j_gene: TRBJ1-1
v_gene: TRBV5-1
abundance: .
CDR3aa: CASSSRETETEAFF
CDR3nt: TGCGCCAGCAGCTCCCGGGAGACGGAAACTGAAGCTTTCTTT

d_gene: .
j_gene: TRBJ1-2
v_gene: TRBV6-5
abundance: .
CDR3aa: CASSPDRFRYGYTF
CDR3nt: TGTGCCAGCAGTCCAGACCGGTTTAGGTATGGCTACACCTTC

d_gene: .
j_gene: TRBJ2-7
v_gene: TRBV10-1
abundance: .
CDR3aa: CASSDGGRTNSYEQYF
CDR3nt: TGCGCCAGCAGTGACGGCGGCAGGACTAACTCCTACGAGCAGTACTTC

d_gene: .
j_gene: TRBJ1-2
v_gene: TRBV25-1
abundance: few
CDR3aa: CASSSSGNRYGYTF
CDR3nt: TGTGCCAGCAGTTCATCAGGGAACCGCTATGGCTACACCTTC

d_gene: .
j_gene: TRBJ1-2
v_gene: TRBV6-1
abundance: .
CDR3aa: CASSESINQGHYYGYTF
CDR3nt: TGTGCCAGCAGTGAATCAATAAATCAGGGGCACTACTATGGCTACACCTTC

d_gene: .
j_gene: TRBJ2-6
v_gene: TRBV3-1/TRBV3-2
abundance: .
CDR3aa: CASSQELGAGANVLTF
CDR3nt: TGTGCCAGCAGCCAAGAATTGGGGGCTGGGGCCAACGTCCTGACTTTC

d_gene: TRBD1
j_gene: TRBJ1-1
v_gene: TRBV10-3
abundance: .
CDR3aa: CAISEPGQGATEAFF
CDR3nt: TGTGCCATCAGTGAGCCGGGACAGGGGGCCACTGAAGCTTTCTTT

d_gene: .
j_gene: TRBJ1-2
v_gene: TRBV18
abundance: .
CDR3aa: CASSLFDSNYGYTF
CDR3nt: TGTGCCAGCTCCCTCTTTGACAGCAACTATGGCTACACCTTC

d_gene: .
j_gene: TRBJ1-1
v_gene: TRBV7-2
abundance: .
CDR3aa: CAIQAAGNTEAFF
CDR3nt: TGTGCCATCCAAGCAGCTGGGAACACTGAAGCTTTCTTT

d_gene: TRBD2
j_gene: TRBJ2-3
v_gene: TRBV28
abundance: .
CDR3aa: CASSYPLLRTSDTDTQYF
CDR3nt: TGTGCCAGCAGTTACCCCTTATTGAGGACTAGCGACACAGATACGCAGTATTTT

d_gene: TRBD2
j_gene: TRBJ2-1
v_gene: TRBV9
abundance: .
CDR3aa: CASSVVSGRGIYNEQFF
CDR3nt: TGTGCCAGCAGCGTGGTGAGCGGGAGGGGGATCTACAATGAGCAGTTCTTC

d_gene: .
j_gene: TRBJ1-2
v_gene: TRBV18
abundance: .
CDR3aa: CASSGPGVNYGYTF
CDR3nt: TGTGCCAGCTCGGGTCCCGGGGTCAACTATGGCTACACCTTC

d_gene: .
j_gene: TRBJ1-2
v_gene: TRBV24-1
abundance: .
CDR3aa: CATSGQGLHGYTF
CDR3nt: TGTGCCACCAGTGGTCAGGGTTTGCATGGCTACACCTTC

d_gene: TRBD1
j_gene: TRBJ1-5
v_gene: TRBV5-3
abundance: .
CDR3aa: CARSFIARTGTCNQPQHF
CDR3nt: TGTGCCAGAAGCTTCATTGCCAGGACAGGCACTTGCAATCAGCCCCAGCATTTT

d_gene: .
j_gene: TRBJ2-6
v_gene: TRBV9
abundance: .
CDR3aa: CASSSGLILTF
CDR3nt: TGTGCCAGCAGCTCGGGGCTAATCCTGACTTTC

d_gene: .
j_gene: TRBJ2-1
v_gene: TRBV19
abundance: .
CDR3aa: CASSMVAGGLILYNEQFF
CDR3nt: TGTGCCAGTAGTATGGTAGCCGGTGGGTTAATTTTGTACAATGAGCAGTTCTTC

d_gene: .
j_gene: TRBJ2-7
v_gene: TRBV14
abundance: .
CDR3aa: CASSQAGVTYEQYF
CDR3nt: TGTGCCAGCAGCCAAGCGGGAGTTACCTACGAGCAGTACTTC

d_gene: .
j_gene: TRBJ2-6
v_gene: TRBV27
abundance: .
CDR3aa: CASSSTGTDYSGANVLTF
CDR3nt: TGTGCCAGCAGCTCAACCGGGACGGATTACTCTGGGGCCAACGTCCTGACTTTC

d_gene: .
j_gene: TRBJ2-5
v_gene: TRBV28
abundance: once
CDR3aa: CASSLPGSAETQYF
CDR3nt: TGTGCCAGCAGTTTACCGGGGTCTGCAGAGACCCAGTACTTC

d_gene: .
j_gene: TRBJ2-2
v_gene: TRBV7-2
abundance: once
CDR3aa: CASSPIEPTNGELFF
CDR3nt: TGTGCCAGCAGCCCGATTGAGCCCACGAACGGGGAGCTGTTTTTT

d_gene: TRBD2
j_gene: TRBJ2-7
v_gene: TRBV19
abundance: .
CDR3aa: CASSIISGEGYEQYF
CDR3nt: TGTGCCAGTAGTATAATTAGCGGGGAGGGCTACGAGCAGTACTTC

d_gene: .
j_gene: TRBJ1-6
v_gene: TRBV9
abundance: .
CDR3aa: CASSVRQYNSPLHF
CDR3nt: TGTGCCAGCAGCGTACGACAGTATAATTCACCCCTCCACTTT

d_gene: TRBD2
j_gene: TRBJ2-1
v_gene: TRBV10-1
abundance: .
CDR3aa: CATSNSGSGDEQFF
CDR3nt: TGCGCCACCTCCAATAGCGGGAGCGGGGATGAGCAGTTCTTC

d_gene: .
j_gene: TRBJ1-6
v_gene: TRBV19
abundance: few
CDR3aa: CASSAQASRNSPLHF
CDR3nt: TGTGCCAGTAGTGCGCAGGCTTCCCGTAATTCACCCCTCCACTTT

d_gene: TRBD1
j_gene: TRBJ1-5
v_gene: TRBV3-1/TRBV3-2
abundance: .
CDR3aa: CASSPLPQTGVYVPQHF
CDR3nt: TGTGCCAGCAGCCCGTTACCCCAGACAGGGGTTTACGTGCCCCAGCATTTT

d_gene: .
j_gene: TRBJ1-3
v_gene: TRBV3-1/TRBV3-2
abundance: .
CDR3aa: CASRGAPGNTIYF
CDR3nt: TGTGCCAGCAGAGGGGCGCCTGGAAACACCATATATTTT

d_gene: TRBD1
j_gene: TRBJ2-2
v_gene: TRBV6-2/TRBV6-3
abundance: .
CDR3aa: CASSWGQLNTGELFF
CDR3nt: TGTGCCAGCAGTTGGGGACAGCTGAACACCGGGGAGCTGTTTTTT

d_gene: .
j_gene: TRBJ1-2
v_gene: TRBV2
abundance: .
CDR3aa: CASRKDYGVYGYTF
CDR3nt: TGTGCCAGCAGGAAGGACTACGGAGTCTATGGCTACACCTTC

d_gene: .
j_gene: TRBJ1-3
v_gene: TRBV12-3/TRBV12-4
abundance: .
CDR3aa: CASSGSGGTIYF
CDR3nt: TGTGCCAGCAGTGGCAGCGGAGGCACCATATATTTT

d_gene: .
j_gene: TRBJ1-2
v_gene: TRBV4-1
abundance: once
CDR3aa: CASSPGYGYTF
CDR3nt: TGCGCCAGCAGCCCCGGCTATGGCTACACCTTC

d_gene: .
j_gene: TRBJ1-5
v_gene: TRBV5-1
abundance: .
CDR3aa: CASSSGLGGNQPQHF
CDR3nt: TGCGCCAGCAGCTCCGGGCTGGGGGGAAATCAGCCCCAGCATTTT

d_gene: .
j_gene: TRBJ2-5
v_gene: TRBV25-1
abundance: .
CDR3aa: CASSELQPQETQYF
CDR3nt: TGTGCCAGCAGTGAGCTACAGCCGCAAGAGACCCAGTACTTC

d_gene: TRBD1
j_gene: TRBJ1-1
v_gene: TRBV6-5
abundance: .
CDR3aa: CASSKSDRVRAAFF
CDR3nt: TGTGCCAGCAGTAAATCGGACAGGGTGAGGGCAGCTTTCTTT

d_gene: .
j_gene: TRBJ1-5
v_gene: TRBV4-2
abundance: .
CDR3aa: CASRQEAATRAPQHF
CDR3nt: TGTGCCAGCAGACAAGAAGCAGCTACAAGGGCGCCCCAGCATTTT

d_gene: .
j_gene: TRBJ1-6
v_gene: TRBV4-1
abundance: .
CDR3aa: CASSQGPGNSPLHF
CDR3nt: TGCGCCAGCAGCCAGGGGCCGGGTAATTCACCCCTCCACTTT

d_gene: .
j_gene: TRBJ2-3
v_gene: TRBV6-4
abundance: .
CDR3aa: CASSEARGADTQYF
CDR3nt: TGTGCCAGCAGTGAAGCTAGGGGAGCAGATACGCAGTATTTT

d_gene: .
j_gene: TRBJ1-4
v_gene: TRBV4-1
abundance: .
CDR3aa: CASSPLPPPNEKLFF
CDR3nt: TGCGCCAGCAGCCCCCTCCCTCCCCCTAATGAAAAACTGTTTTTT

d_gene: TRBD1
j_gene: TRBJ1-5
v_gene: TRBV18
abundance: .
CDR3aa: CASSPAGQGGNQPQHF
CDR3nt: TGTGCCAGCTCACCGGCGGGACAGGGGGGCAATCAGCCCCAGCATTTT

d_gene: .
j_gene: TRBJ1-1
v_gene: TRBV5-1
abundance: .
CDR3aa: CASSYGTAGTEAFF
CDR3nt: TGCGCCAGCAGCTATGGGACGGCGGGAACTGAAGCTTTCTTT

d_gene: TRBD1
j_gene: TRBJ2-7
v_gene: TRBV28
abundance: .
CDR3aa: CASRSYRGSYEQYF
CDR3nt: TGTGCCAGCAGGTCCTACAGGGGCTCCTACGAGCAGTACTTC

d_gene: .
j_gene: TRBJ2-1
v_gene: TRBV4-1
abundance: .
CDR3aa: CASSQDLRGSEQFF
CDR3nt: TGCGCCAGCAGCCAAGATTTAAGGGGTTCTGAGCAGTTCTTC